These 2 T cell receptor beta chains share one sample of origin, sequenced in a study of blood T cell repertoires in COVID-19 (dated by TCRdb to about 2020). Library preparation employed the immunoSEQ multiplex PCR assay. Here the immuneACCESS table is served through TCRdb, limited to in-frame sequences with V and J called. Missing clones are a known gap in these copies; in checked studies unresolved V genes cover under half, and the rest lacks a known reason. Within this sample are 75,000 to 95,000 clones, with about 70% of them counted one time only. Of the sample, around 23% is held by the ten largest clones. Source material: peripheral blood. Every receptor here comes from a woman in her fifties or sixties in a cohort sampled during active or convalescent COVID-19.

This clone occurred once. The rearrangement uses TRBV28 and TRBJ1-2; D uncertain. The germline V and J ends were trimmed by 2 bases and 4 bases, with 8 bases remaining between them. The CDR3 totals 13 residues. The germline gives CDR1 MDHEN, CDR2 SYDVKM. Written as DNA, the CDR3 is TGTGCCAGCAGTTTAGAGAGGAGCTATGGCTACACCTTC. It specifies CASSLERSYGYTF.

This clone showed up just once. This chain joins TRBV6-5 and TRBJ1-2; TRBD1 is a possible D gene (5 bases). Germline-derived CDR1 and CDR2 are MNHEY and SVGAGI. Trimming left V 6 bases short and J 6 bases short, with 14 bases between. The CDR3 length is 13 residues. In DNA form, the CDR3 reads TGTGCCAGCAGCCCAATGAGACAGAATGGCTACACCTTC. It specifies CASSPMRQNGYTF.